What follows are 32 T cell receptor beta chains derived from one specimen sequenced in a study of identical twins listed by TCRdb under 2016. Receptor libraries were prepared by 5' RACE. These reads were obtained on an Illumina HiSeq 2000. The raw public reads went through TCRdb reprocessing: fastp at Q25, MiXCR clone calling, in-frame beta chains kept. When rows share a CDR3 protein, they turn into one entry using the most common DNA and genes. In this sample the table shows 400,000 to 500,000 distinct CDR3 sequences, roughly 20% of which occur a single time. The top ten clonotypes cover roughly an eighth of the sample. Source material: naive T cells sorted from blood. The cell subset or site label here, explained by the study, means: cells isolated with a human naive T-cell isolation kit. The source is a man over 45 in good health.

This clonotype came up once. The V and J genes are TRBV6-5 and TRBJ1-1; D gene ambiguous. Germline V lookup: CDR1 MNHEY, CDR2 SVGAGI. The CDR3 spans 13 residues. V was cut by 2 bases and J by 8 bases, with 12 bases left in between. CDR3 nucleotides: TGTGCCAGCAGTTACAGGGAGAGTTCCGAAGCTTTCTTT. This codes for CASSYRESSEAFF.

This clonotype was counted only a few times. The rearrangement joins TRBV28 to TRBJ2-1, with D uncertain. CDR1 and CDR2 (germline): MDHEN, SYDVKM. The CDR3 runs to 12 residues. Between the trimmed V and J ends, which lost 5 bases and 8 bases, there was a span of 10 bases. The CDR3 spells CASSRVGHEQFF. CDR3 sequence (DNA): TGTGCCAGCAGTCGCGTAGGACATGAGCAGTTCTTC.

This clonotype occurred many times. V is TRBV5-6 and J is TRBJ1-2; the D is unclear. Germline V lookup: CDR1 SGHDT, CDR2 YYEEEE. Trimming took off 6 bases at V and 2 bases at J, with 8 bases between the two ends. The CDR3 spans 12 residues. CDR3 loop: CASTWLNYGYTF. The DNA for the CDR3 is TGTGCCAGCACCTGGTTGAACTATGGCTACACCTTC. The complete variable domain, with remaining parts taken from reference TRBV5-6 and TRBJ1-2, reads DAGVTQSPTHLIKTRGQQVTLRCSPKSGHDTVSWYQQALGQGPQFIFQYYEEEERQRGNFPDRFSGHQFPNYSSELNVNALLLGDSALYLCASTWLNYGYTFGSGTRLTVV.

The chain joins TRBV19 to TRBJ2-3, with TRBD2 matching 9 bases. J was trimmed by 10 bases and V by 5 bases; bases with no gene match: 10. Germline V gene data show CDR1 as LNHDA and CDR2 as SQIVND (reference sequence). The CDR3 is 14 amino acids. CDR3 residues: CASSVKRGVLAQYF. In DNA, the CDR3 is TGTGCCAGTAGTGTAAAGCGGGGGGTGCTCGCGCAGTATTTT.

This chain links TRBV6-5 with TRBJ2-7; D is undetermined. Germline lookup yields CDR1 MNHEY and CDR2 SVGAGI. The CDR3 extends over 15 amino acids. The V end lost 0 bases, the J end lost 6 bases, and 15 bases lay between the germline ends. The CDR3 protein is CASSYSITVGAEQYF. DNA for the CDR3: TGTGCCAGCAGTTACTCTATCACCGTGGGCGCCGAGCAGTACTTC.

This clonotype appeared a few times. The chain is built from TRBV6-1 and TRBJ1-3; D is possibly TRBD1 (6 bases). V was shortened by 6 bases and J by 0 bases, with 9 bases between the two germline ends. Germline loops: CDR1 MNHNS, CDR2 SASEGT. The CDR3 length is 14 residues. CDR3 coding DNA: TGTGCCAGCAGCCAGGGGATCTCTGGAAACACCATATATTTT. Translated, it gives CASSQGISGNTIYF.

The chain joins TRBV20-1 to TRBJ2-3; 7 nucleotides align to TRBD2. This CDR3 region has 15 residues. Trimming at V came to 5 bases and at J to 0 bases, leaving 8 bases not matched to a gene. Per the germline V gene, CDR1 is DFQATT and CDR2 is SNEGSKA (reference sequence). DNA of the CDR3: TGCAGTGCTGATAAGCGGGGCCCTAGCACAGATACGCAGTATTTT. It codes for CSADKRGPSTDTQYF.

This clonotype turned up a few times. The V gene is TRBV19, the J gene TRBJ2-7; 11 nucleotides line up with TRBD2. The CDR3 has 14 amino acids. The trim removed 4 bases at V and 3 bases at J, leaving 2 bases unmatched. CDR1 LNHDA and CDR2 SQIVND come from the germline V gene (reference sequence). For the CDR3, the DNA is TGTGCCAGTAGTACACTAGCGGGGGTCTACGAGCAGTACTTC. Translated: CASSTLAGVYEQYF.

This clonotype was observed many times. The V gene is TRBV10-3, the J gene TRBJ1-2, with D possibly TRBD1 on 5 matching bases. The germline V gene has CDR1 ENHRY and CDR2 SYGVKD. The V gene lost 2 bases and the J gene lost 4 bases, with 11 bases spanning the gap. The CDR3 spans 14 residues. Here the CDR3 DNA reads TGTGCCATCAGTGAGCTTGGGGCCTTCTATGGCTACACCTTC. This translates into CAISELGAFYGYTF.

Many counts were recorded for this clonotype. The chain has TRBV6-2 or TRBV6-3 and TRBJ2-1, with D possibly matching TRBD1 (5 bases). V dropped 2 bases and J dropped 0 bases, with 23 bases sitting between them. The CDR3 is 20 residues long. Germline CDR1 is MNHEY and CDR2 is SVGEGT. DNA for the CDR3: TGTGCCAGCAGTTACCCGGGCCATACGGACAAGGAGCGCTCCTACAATGAGCAGTTCTTC. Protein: CASSYPGHTDKERSYNEQFF.

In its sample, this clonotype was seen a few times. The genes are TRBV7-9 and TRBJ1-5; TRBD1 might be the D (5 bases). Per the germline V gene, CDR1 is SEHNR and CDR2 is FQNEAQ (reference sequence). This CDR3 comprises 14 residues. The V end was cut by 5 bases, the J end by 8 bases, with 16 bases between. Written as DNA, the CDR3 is TGTGCCAGCAGCCCGGGACGGATGGTAGAGCCCCAGCATTTT. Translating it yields CASSPGRMVEPQHF.

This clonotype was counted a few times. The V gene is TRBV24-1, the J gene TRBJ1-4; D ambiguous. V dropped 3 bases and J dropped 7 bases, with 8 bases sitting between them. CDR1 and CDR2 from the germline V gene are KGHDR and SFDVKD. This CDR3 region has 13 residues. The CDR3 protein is CATSDPSSEKLFF. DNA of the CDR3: TGTGCCACCAGTGATCCTTCAAGTGAAAAACTGTTTTTT.

CDR3 loop: CSARFQGGYGYTF. CDR3 nucleotides: TGCAGTGCTAGATTTCAGGGGGGCTATGGCTACACCTTC. The J gene is TRBJ1-2, the V gene TRBV20-1; 7 bases match TRBD1. Trimming at V came to 2 bases and at J to 4 bases, leaving 4 bases not matched to a gene. The CDR3 covers 13 residues. Germline V CDR1 and CDR2: DFQATT, SNEGSKA (reference sequence).

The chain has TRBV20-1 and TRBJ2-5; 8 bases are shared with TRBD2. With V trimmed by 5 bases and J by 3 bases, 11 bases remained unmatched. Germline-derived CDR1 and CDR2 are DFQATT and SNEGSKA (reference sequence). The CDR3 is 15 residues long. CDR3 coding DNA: TGCAGTGCTCCTACCCGGGGGGGACTGGAAGAGACCCAGTACTTC. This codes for CSAPTRGGLEETQYF.

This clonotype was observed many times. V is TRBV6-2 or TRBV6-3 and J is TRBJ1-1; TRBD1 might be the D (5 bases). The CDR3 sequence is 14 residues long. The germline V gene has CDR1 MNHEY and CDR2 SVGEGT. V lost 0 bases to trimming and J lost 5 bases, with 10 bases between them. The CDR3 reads CASSYSGTGTEAFF. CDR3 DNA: TGTGCCAGCAGTTACTCAGGGACGGGGACTGAAGCTTTCTTT.

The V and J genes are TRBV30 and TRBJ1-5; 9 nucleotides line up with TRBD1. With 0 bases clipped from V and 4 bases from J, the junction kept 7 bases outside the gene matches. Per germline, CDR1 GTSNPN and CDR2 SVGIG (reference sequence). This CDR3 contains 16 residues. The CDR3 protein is CAWSVQGAFGNQPQHF. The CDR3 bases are TGTGCCTGGAGTGTACAGGGGGCGTTCGGAAATCAGCCCCAGCATTTT.

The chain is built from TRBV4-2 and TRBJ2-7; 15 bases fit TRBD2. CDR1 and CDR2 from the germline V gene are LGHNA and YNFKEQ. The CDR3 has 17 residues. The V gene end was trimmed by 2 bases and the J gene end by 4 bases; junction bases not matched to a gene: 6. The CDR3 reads CASSQRTSGRALYEQYF. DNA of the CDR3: TGTGCCAGCAGCCAACGGACTAGCGGGAGGGCCTTGTACGAGCAGTACTTC.

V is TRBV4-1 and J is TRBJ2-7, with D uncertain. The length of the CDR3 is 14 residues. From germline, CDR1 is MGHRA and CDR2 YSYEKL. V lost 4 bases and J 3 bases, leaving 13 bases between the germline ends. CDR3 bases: TGCGCCAGCAGCCCCGCACTTATCAGCTACGAGCAGTACTTC. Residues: CASSPALISYEQYF.

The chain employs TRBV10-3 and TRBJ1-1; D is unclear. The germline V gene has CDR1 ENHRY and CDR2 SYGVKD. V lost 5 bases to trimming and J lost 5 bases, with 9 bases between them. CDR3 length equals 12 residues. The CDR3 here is CAISRSGTEAFF. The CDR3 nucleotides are TGTGCCATCAGTAGGAGTGGGACTGAAGCTTTCTTT.

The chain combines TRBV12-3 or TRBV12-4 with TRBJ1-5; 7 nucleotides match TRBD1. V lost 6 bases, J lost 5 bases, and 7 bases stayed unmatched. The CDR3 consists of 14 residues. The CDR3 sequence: CASSETGTHQPQHF. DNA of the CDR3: TGTGCCAGCAGCGAGACAGGGACGCATCAGCCCCAGCATTTT.

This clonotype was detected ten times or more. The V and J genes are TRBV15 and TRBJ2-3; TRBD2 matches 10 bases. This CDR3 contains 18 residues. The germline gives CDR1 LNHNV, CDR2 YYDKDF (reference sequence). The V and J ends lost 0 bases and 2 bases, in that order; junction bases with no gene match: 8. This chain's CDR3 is CATSRDRAGGRFTDTQYF. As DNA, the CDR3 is TGTGCCACCAGCAGAGATAGAGCGGGAGGGCGTTTCACAGATACGCAGTATTTT. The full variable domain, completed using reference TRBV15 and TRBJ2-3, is DAMVIQNPRYQVTQFGKPVTLSCSQTLNHNVMYWYQQKSSQAPKLLFHYYDKDFNNEADTPDNFQSRRPNTSFCFLDIRSPGLGDTAMYLCATSRDRAGGRFTDTQYFGPGTRLTVL.

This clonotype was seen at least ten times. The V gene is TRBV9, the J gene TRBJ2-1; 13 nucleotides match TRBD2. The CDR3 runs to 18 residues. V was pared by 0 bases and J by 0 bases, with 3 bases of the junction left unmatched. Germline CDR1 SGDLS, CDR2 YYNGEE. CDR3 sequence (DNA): TGTGCCAGCAGCGTAGGACTAGCGGGGGGAAGCTCCTACAATGAGCAGTTCTTC. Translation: CASSVGLAGGSSYNEQFF.

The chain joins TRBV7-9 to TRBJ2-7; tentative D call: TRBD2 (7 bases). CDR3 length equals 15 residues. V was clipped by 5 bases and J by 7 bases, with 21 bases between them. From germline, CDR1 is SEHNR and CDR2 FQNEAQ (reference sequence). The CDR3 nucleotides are TGTGCCAGCAGCAGACCGGGGGGCCACTACGAGGAGCAGTACTTC. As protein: CASSRPGGHYEEQYF.

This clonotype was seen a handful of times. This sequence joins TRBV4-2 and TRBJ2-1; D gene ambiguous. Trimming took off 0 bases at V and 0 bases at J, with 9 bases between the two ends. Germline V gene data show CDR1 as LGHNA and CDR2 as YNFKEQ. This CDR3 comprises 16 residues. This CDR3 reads CASSQDGGYSYNEQFF. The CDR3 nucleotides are TGTGCCAGCAGCCAAGATGGCGGATACTCCTACAATGAGCAGTTCTTC.

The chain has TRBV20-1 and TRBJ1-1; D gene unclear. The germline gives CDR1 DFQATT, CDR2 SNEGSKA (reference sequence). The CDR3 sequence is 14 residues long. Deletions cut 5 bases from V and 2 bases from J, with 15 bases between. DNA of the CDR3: TGCAGTGCTTGGGGAACTCGAGGAAACACTGAAGCTTTCTTT. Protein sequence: CSAWGTRGNTEAFF.

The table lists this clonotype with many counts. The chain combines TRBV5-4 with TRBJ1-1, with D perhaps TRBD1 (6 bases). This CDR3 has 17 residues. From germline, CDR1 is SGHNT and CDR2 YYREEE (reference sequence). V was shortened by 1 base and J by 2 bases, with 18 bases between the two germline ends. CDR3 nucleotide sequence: TGTGCCAGCAGCTTGCGCATGGGGGGGCAGGATAACACTGAAGCTTTCTTT. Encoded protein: CASSLRMGGQDNTEAFF.

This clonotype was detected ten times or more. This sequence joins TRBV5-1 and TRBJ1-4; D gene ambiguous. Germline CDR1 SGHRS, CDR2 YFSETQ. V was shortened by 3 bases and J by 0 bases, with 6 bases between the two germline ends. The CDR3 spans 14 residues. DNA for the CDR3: TGCGCCAGCAGCTCTACTTCAACTAATGAAAAACTGTTTTTT. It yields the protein CASSSTSTNEKLFF.

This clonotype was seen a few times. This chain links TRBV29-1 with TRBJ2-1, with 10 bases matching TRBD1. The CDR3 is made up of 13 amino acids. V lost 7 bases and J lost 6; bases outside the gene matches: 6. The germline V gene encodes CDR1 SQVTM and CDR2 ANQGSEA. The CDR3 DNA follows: TGCAGCGGGGGACAGGGGCCGATCAATGAGCAGTTCTTC. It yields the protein CSGGQGPINEQFF.

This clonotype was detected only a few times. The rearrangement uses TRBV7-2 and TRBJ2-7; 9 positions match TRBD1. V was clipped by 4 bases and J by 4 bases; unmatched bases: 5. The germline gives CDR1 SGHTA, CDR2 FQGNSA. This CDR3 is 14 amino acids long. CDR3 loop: CASSYGTGWYEQYF. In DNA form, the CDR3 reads TGTGCCAGCAGCTACGGGACAGGGTGGTACGAGCAGTACTTC. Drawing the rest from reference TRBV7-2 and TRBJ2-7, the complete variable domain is GAGVSQSPSNKVTEKGKDVELRCDPISGHTALYWYRQSLGQGLEFLIYFQGNSAPDKSGLPSDRFSAERTGGSVSTLTIQRTQQEDSAVYLCASSYGTGWYEQYFGPGTRLTVT.

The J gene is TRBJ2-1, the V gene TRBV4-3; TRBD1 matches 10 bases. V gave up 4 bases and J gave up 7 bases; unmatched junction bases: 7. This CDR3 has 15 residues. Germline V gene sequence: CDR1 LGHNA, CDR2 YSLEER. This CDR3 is CASSLVGTGDNEQFF. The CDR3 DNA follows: TGCGCCAGCAGCCTGGTGGGGACAGGGGATAATGAGCAGTTCTTC.

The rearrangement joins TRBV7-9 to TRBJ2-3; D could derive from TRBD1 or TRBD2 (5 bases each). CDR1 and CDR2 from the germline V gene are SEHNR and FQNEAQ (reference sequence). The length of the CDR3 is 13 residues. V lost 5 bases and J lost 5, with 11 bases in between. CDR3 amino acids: CASSRGAEDTQYF. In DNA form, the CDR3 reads TGTGCCAGCAGCCGGGGCGCAGAAGATACGCAGTATTTT.

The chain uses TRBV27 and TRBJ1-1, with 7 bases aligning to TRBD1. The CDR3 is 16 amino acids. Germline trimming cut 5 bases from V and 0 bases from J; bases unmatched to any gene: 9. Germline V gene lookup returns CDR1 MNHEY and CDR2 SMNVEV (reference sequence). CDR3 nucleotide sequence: TGTGCCAGCAGTACGTTCGGACAGGCCATGAACACTGAAGCTTTCTTT. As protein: CASSTFGQAMNTEAFF.